The 29 T cell receptor beta chains below come from one sample, sequenced in a study of cytomegalovirus exposure and HLA in healthy donors. PCR involved 60 Vbeta and 13 Jbeta primers. The protocol was immunoSEQ multiplex PCR, while the TCRdb copy is restricted to in-frame clones and leaves out a portion. The table shows about 210,000 clones, with around 88% occurring only once. Sample: PBMCs. These receptor sequences come from a man in his forties or fifties in good health and CMV-seropositive.

V is TRBV28 and J is TRBJ2-3; D is possibly TRBD2 (5 bases). The CDR3 is 13 amino acids. Per the germline V gene, CDR1 is MDHEN and CDR2 is SYDVKM. V lost 8 bases to trimming and J lost 1 base, with 10 bases between them. The CDR3 DNA follows: TGTGCCAGCGGAGGAGAGGGCACAGATACGCAGTATTTT. The encoded protein is CASGGEGTDTQYF.

This chain joins TRBV29-1 and TRBJ2-1, with 10 bases lining up with TRBD2. From germline, CDR1 is SQVTM and CDR2 ANQGSEA. With 6 bases clipped from V and 4 bases from J, the junction kept 9 bases outside the gene matches. The CDR3 totals 15 residues. CDR3 coding DNA: TGCAGCGTAGATCCCAGCGGGAGGGGGTACAATGAGCAGTTCTTC. Protein sequence: CSVDPSGRGYNEQFF.

The chain carries TRBV29-1 and TRBJ2-1, with TRBD2 as a possible D gene (5 bases). Germline CDR1 is SQVTM and CDR2 is ANQGSEA. With 7 bases removed from V and 0 bases from J, the gap between germline ends came to 16 bases. The CDR3 length is 15 residues. For the CDR3, the DNA is TGCAGCGGGACCGGGGAGAGCCTCTCCTACAATGAGCAGTTCTTC. Amino acids: CSGTGESLSYNEQFF.

In DNA, the CDR3 is TGTGCCAGTAGACCCCCTGGCGCCCGCGGAAAAGAAAAACTGTTTTTT. Translation: CASRPPGARGKEKLFF. The chain uses TRBV19 and TRBJ1-4; D is uncertain. Germline V gene sequence: CDR1 LNHDA, CDR2 SQIVND (reference sequence). This CDR3 region has 16 residues. V was pared by 6 bases and J by 8 bases, with 22 bases between. The full variable domain, in which reference TRBV19 and TRBJ1-4 provide the parts outside the CDR3, is DGGITQSPKYLFRKEGQNVTLSCEQNLNHDAMYWYRQDPGQGLRLIYYSQIVNDFQKGDIAEGYSVSREKKESFPLTVTSAQKNPTAFYLCASRPPGARGKEKLFFGSGTQLSVL.

J is TRBJ2-1 and V is TRBV19, with a possible D match to TRBD2 (6 bases). Trimming removed 1 base at V and 0 bases at J, with 16 bases between. This CDR3 comprises 18 residues. Germline V gene sequence: CDR1 LNHDA, CDR2 SQIVND (reference sequence). The CDR3 nucleotides read TGTGCCAGTAGTATAGGGGTAAAGCGGGCAAGCTCCTACAATGAGCAGTTCTTC. This codes for CASSIGVKRASSYNEQFF.

V usage is TRBV30 and J usage is TRBJ2-3, with a tentative D call TRBD1 (6 bases). V lost 3 bases, J lost 4 bases, and 14 bases lay in between. The CDR3 extends over 14 amino acids. Germline values: CDR1 GTSNPN, CDR2 SVGIG (reference sequence). CDR3 loop: CAWSLGGESDTQYF. CDR3 nucleotides: TGTGCCTGGAGCTTAGGGGGAGAATCAGATACGCAGTATTTT.

The chain recombines TRBV6-6 with TRBJ1-5, with D perhaps TRBD1 (5 bases). Germline V lookup: CDR1 MNHNY, CDR2 SVGAGI (reference sequence). This CDR3 region has 15 residues. V shed 1 base and J shed 2 bases, with 9 bases lying between them. The CDR3 sequence is CASSYLDNRNQPQHF. CDR3 in DNA: TGTGCCAGCAGTTACTTGGACAATCGCAATCAGCCCCAGCATTTT.

Concerning this clone: The CDR3 does not end in the conserved phenylalanine or tryptophan, so this is likely a read error. The limits of the CDR3 on the DNA are not certain, so only TCRdb's listed CDR3 is given. This rearrangement joins TRBV2 to TRBJ1-1; the tabulated D call, TRBD1, remains unverified against the DNA. Germline loops: CDR1 SNHLY, CDR2 FYNNEI. The CDR3 is 13 residues long, counting both termini. Here the CDR3 reads CASREDREGLGGL.

The gene calls are TRBV19 and TRBJ1-2; 9 nucleotides line up with TRBD1. The CDR3 runs 13 residues. Per germline, CDR1 LNHDA and CDR2 SQIVND (reference sequence). V lost 6 bases to trimming and J lost 8 bases; unmatched junction nucleotides: 7. CDR3 nucleotide sequence: TGTGCCAGTAGCCCGGACAGGGGTCGCGGCTACACCTTC. Translation: CASSPDRGRGYTF.

The V gene is TRBV30, the J gene TRBJ1-3; a possible D gene is TRBD1 (5 bases). There are 18 residues in the CDR3. Trimming stripped 0 bases from V and 0 bases from J, with 18 bases between. The germline CDR1 and CDR2 sequences are GTSNPN and SVGIG (reference sequence). The CDR3: CAWSVEVTEQVSGNTIYF. The CDR3 DNA sequence: TGTGCCTGGAGTGTAGAGGTAACCGAACAGGTCTCTGGAAACACCATATATTTT. Complete variable domain (other parts from reference TRBV30 and TRBJ1-3): SQTIHQWPATLVQPVGSPLSLECTVEGTSNPNLYWYRQAAGRGLQLLFYSVGIGQISSEVPQNLSASRPQDRQFILSSKKLLLSDSGFYLCAWSVEVTEQVSGNTIYFGEGSWLTVV.

The chain combines TRBV10-1 with TRBJ1-3, with TRBD1 matching over 8 bases. Germline values: CDR1 WNHNN, CDR2 SYGVQD (reference sequence). J lost 4 bases, V lost 5 bases, and 4 bases had no gene match. The CDR3 spans 14 residues. DNA of the CDR3: TGCGCCAGCAGTCGGACAGGGACGGGAAACACCATATATTTT. This sequence encodes CASSRTGTGNTIYF.

V and J are TRBV6-1 and TRBJ1-2; 7 bases match TRBD1. V lost 6 bases and J lost 4; bases outside the gene matches: 8. This CDR3 is built from 14 residues. Looked up from germline, CDR1 is MNHNS and CDR2 is SASEGT. The CDR3 DNA follows: TGTGCCAGCAGAGAACAGGGGAGCTCCTATGGCTACACCTTC. This sequence encodes CASREQGSSYGYTF.

This clone was observed a few times. V and J are TRBV7-3 and TRBJ2-2; D gene unclear. V gave up 5 bases and J gave up 6 bases, with 7 bases separating them. In germline, CDR1 is SGHTA, CDR2 FQGTGA. This CDR3 region has 12 residues. This CDR3 reads CASSLSAGELFF. CDR3 nucleotides: TGTGCCAGCAGCCTTTCGGCCGGGGAGCTGTTTTTT.

The rearrangement joins TRBV4-1 to TRBJ2-2, with D possibly matching TRBD1 (6 bases). Germline V gene lookup returns CDR1 MGHRA and CDR2 YSYEKL. The CDR3 runs 16 residues. Deletions cut 0 bases from V and 6 bases from J, with 14 bases between. This CDR3 reads CASSQEGWGQAGELFF. In DNA, the CDR3 is TGCGCCAGCAGCCAAGAAGGATGGGGGCAGGCCGGGGAGCTGTTTTTT.

This clone was found a few times. J is TRBJ1-4 and V is TRBV5-1; D unclear. Germline-derived CDR1 and CDR2 are SGHRS and YFSETQ. V shed 8 bases and J shed 3 bases, with 11 bases lying between them. There are 13 residues in the CDR3. This chain's CDR3 is CASSQTPNEKLFF. CDR3 in DNA: TGCGCCAGTAGCCAGACTCCTAATGAAAAACTGTTTTTT.

Only one count was recorded for this clone. The rearrangement joins TRBV9 to TRBJ2-7, with 10 bases that match TRBD2. V lost 4 bases to trimming and J lost 4 bases; unmatched junction nucleotides: 8. Germline V gene lookup returns CDR1 SGDLS and CDR2 YYNGEE. The CDR3 consists of 15 residues. The CDR3 region is CASSPRTSGLYEQYF. In DNA form, the CDR3 reads TGTGCCAGCAGCCCTCGGACTAGCGGCTTATACGAGCAGTACTTC.

This clone was observed a handful of times. J is TRBJ2-7 and V is TRBV7-6, with 8 bases identical to TRBD1. This CDR3 has 15 residues. CDR1 is SGHVS, CDR2 FNYEAQ, per germline. Germline trimming cut 5 bases from V and 4 bases from J; bases unmatched to any gene: 10. The CDR3 DNA reads as TGTGCCAGCAGCCCCCTCCAGGGGGCAACTTACGAGCAGTACTTC. It yields the protein CASSPLQGATYEQYF.

The chain couples TRBV5-6 to TRBJ2-3; tentatively, D is TRBD2 (5 bases). Germline V gives CDR1 SGHDT, CDR2 YYEEEE. The CDR3 is made up of 15 amino acids. V lost 2 bases to trimming and J lost 0 bases, with 10 bases between them. CDR3 bases: TGTGCCAGCAGCTTAGGAAGCGGTAGCACAGATACGCAGTATTTT. It encodes CASSLGSGSTDTQYF.

The chain uses TRBV29-1 and TRBJ2-7, with TRBD1 matching 7 bases. Germline values: CDR1 SQVTM, CDR2 ANQGSEA. CDR3 length equals 13 residues. J gave up 2 bases and V 4 bases, and 5 bases lay outside the gene matches. The CDR3 DNA reads TGCAGCGTTGTTGGGGACAGCGCCTACGAGCAGTACTTC. Protein sequence: CSVVGDSAYEQYF.

The chain combines TRBV6-4 with TRBJ2-7; TRBD1 matches 11 bases. This CDR3 is 13 amino acids long. V was clipped by 6 bases and J by 5 bases; unmatched bases: 3. Germline V gene sequence: CDR1 MRHNA, CDR2 SNTAGT. The CDR3 sequence is CASSRDRGDEQYF. CDR3 in DNA: TGTGCCAGCAGCCGGGACAGGGGGGACGAGCAGTACTTC.

The rearrangement joins TRBV9 to TRBJ1-3; D is possibly TRBD1 (5 bases). Germline CDR1 SGDLS, CDR2 YYNGEE. V lost 4 bases and J 3 bases, leaving 11 bases between the germline ends. The CDR3 totals 14 residues. The CDR3, as DNA: TGTGCCAGCAGCTCCACGCAGGGTGGAAACACCATATATTTT. Amino acid sequence: CASSSTQGGNTIYF.

The V call is TRBV29-1, the J call TRBJ2-2; 8 bases align to TRBD2. After removal of 4 bases from V and 5 bases from J, the junction contained 3 bases not matched to a gene. CDR3 length: 13 amino acids. The germline V gene encodes CDR1 SQVTM and CDR2 ANQGSEA. CDR3 nucleotide sequence: TGCAGCGTTGCCGCTAGCGGGACCGGGGAGCTGTTTTTT. Its protein product is CSVAASGTGELFF.

The chain joins TRBV27 to TRBJ2-2; 9 bases are shared with TRBD2. The V gene end was trimmed by 1 base and the J gene end by 1 base; junction bases not matched to a gene: 10. Germline V CDR1 and CDR2: MNHEY, SMNVEV (reference sequence). This CDR3 is 19 amino acids long. The chain's CDR3 is CASSLFGLAGPLNTGELFF. The CDR3 DNA sequence: TGTGCCAGCAGTTTATTCGGCCTAGCGGGACCTTTGAACACCGGGGAGCTGTTTTTT.

The chain links TRBV5-1 to TRBJ2-1; 9 nucleotides align to TRBD2. CDR1 SGHRS and CDR2 YFSETQ come from the germline V gene. Germline trimming cut 0 bases from V and 9 bases from J; bases unmatched to any gene: 7. The CDR3 has 15 amino acids. The CDR3 is CASSLGLAGAGEQFF. The CDR3, as DNA: TGCGCCAGCAGCTTGGGGTTAGCGGGAGCGGGTGAGCAGTTCTTC.

The genes are TRBV6-5 and TRBJ2-7, with 9 bases fitting TRBD1. Looked up from germline, CDR1 is MNHEY and CDR2 is SVGAGI. V gave up 4 bases and J gave up 6 bases; unmatched junction bases: 10. CDR3 size: 15 residues. The CDR3 DNA follows: TGTGCCAGCAGTTCCGTACAGGGGGCAGTCCGCGAGCAGTACTTC. It yields the protein CASSSVQGAVREQYF.

This clone came up once. The rearrangement joins TRBV19 to TRBJ2-1; TRBD2 matches 9 bases. The germline CDR1 and CDR2 sequences are LNHDA and SQIVND (reference sequence). This CDR3 has 12 residues. J gave up 6 bases and V 9 bases, and 3 bases lay outside the gene matches. The CDR3 coding sequence is TGTGCCAGCGCTAGCGGGGTCAATGAGCAGTTCTTC. The encoded protein is CASASGVNEQFF.

This clone was seen just once. The chain links TRBV19 to TRBJ1-5, with D uncertain. The CDR3 has 15 residues. Germline loops: CDR1 LNHDA, CDR2 SQIVND (reference sequence). Deletions cut 3 bases from V and 3 bases from J, with 12 bases between. The CDR3 nucleotides read TGTGCCAGTAGTATGGAAGGGAGGGTCAATCAGCCCCAGCATTTT. Translating gives CASSMEGRVNQPQHF.

CDR3 coding DNA: TGTGCCAGCAGCCAGAGGTCCATACCTTACGAGCAGTACTTC. This gives the protein CASSQRSIPYEQYF. The rearrangement links TRBV27 to TRBJ2-7; D ambiguous. Trimming stripped 6 bases from V and 4 bases from J, with 16 bases between. Per the germline V gene, CDR1 is MNHEY and CDR2 is SMNVEV (reference sequence). The CDR3 runs 14 residues.

V is TRBV5-4 and J is TRBJ1-3, with a possible D match to TRBD1 (6 bases). Germline values: CDR1 SGHNT, CDR2 YYREEE (reference sequence). V lost 4 bases and J 4 bases, leaving 15 bases between the germline ends. The CDR3 runs 15 residues. In DNA form, the CDR3 reads TGTGCCAGCAGCCGACTGGACAGACAGGGAAACACCATATATTTT. Amino acids: CASSRLDRQGNTIYF.